This T cell receptor beta chain originates from a study of blood T cells in healthy people across ages. Across the whole study: Per every two T cells, about one barcoded beta molecule was captured by template switching. Study-level findings and limits: A conclusive naive versus antigen-experienced comparison was prevented by the unsorted PBMCs. Both naive CD4+ cell counts and diversity were greater in long-lived donors than in aged donors.

CDR1 is MNHEY, CDR2 SVGEGT, per germline. The CDR3 is made up of 14 amino acids. V trimming: 5 bases; J trimming: 7 bases; junction bases outside the gene matches: 8. Per sample, extraction of total RNA gave at least 6 micrograms in every case. Combining a sample-barcoded 5' primer with a J-beta primer mix, a second PCR ran for 7 to 11 cycles. TCRdb re-derived calls from the 5' RACE reads in MiXCR, one entry per CDR3 protein. The data hold about 640,000 distinct CDR3 sequences, with roughly 41% observed a single time. Points on this clonotype: Its target is unknown.

The sample comprised blood. The source is a man older than 75 in good health. The chain links TRBV6-2 or TRBV6-3 to TRBJ1-5, with 7 bases aligning to TRBD1. Here the CDR3 DNA reads TGTGCCAGCAGTCTGACAGGGAGGGAGCAGCCCCAGCATTTT. This translates into CASSLTGREQPQHF.